The next 26 T cell receptor beta chains were all read from a single sample in a study of T-cell memory formation after mild COVID-19. In TCRdb, the 5' RACE reads were re-called with MiXCR into one record per CDR3 protein. This table holds fewer than 350,000 distinct CDR3 sequences, 14% found once. The sequenced sample was PBMCs or a T cell subset sorted from them (not recorded which). The origin of the receptors is a man aged 18 to 29 who had mild COVID-19 (a few samples of this study predate the infection). Cell type and time point are not known.

This clonotype was found many times. This chain joins TRBV11-2 and TRBJ2-7; possibly TRBD2 for D (6 bases). The germline V gene encodes CDR1 SGHAT and CDR2 FQNNGV. The CDR3 sequence is 18 residues long. V dropped 3 bases and J dropped 1 base, with 22 bases sitting between them. The CDR3 DNA reads as TGTGCCAGCAGCTTTTCGGACGGCGGAGGGTTGTGGTCCTACGAGCAGTACGTC. Encoded protein: CASSFSDGGGLWSYEQYV.

This chain links TRBV7-2 with TRBJ2-7; no firm D call. V shed 3 bases and J shed 2 bases, with 23 bases lying between them. The CDR3 runs 18 residues. Germline CDR1 reads SGHTA; CDR2 reads FQGNSA. CDR3 protein: CASSFNPGRDLNPYEQYV. For the CDR3, the DNA is TGTGCCAGCAGCTTCAACCCAGGACGAGACTTAAATCCCTACGAGCAGTACGTC.

V gene TRBV27 combines with J gene TRBJ2-3, with 7 bases matching TRBD2. CDR3 length: 12 residues. The germline V gene has CDR1 MNHEY and CDR2 SMNVEV (reference sequence). V gave up 7 bases and J gave up 6 bases; unmatched junction bases: 4. DNA of the CDR3: TGTGCCAGCAAGGCCGGGGGGGATACGCAGTATTTT. Its translation: CASKAGGDTQYF.

The chain couples TRBV5-1 to TRBJ2-4; D may be TRBD1 (6 bases). Per germline, CDR1 SGHRS and CDR2 YFSETQ. The CDR3 runs to 14 residues. V was trimmed by 2 bases and J by 7 bases, leaving 13 bases between them. CDR3 loop: CASSFPDRLNIQYF. The CDR3 nucleotides are TGCGCCAGCAGCTTCCCTGACAGGCTCAACATTCAGTACTTC. Variable domain in full (rest from reference TRBV5-1 and TRBJ2-4): KAGVTQTPRYLIKTRGQQVTLSCSPISGHRSVSWYQQTPGQGLQFLFEYFSETQRNKGNFPGRFSGRQFSNSRSEMNVSTLELGDSALYLCASSFPDRLNIQYFGAGTRLSVL.

This clonotype was counted ten times or more. The chain has TRBV10-2 and TRBJ2-5; D gene unclear. Germline values: CDR1 WSHSY, CDR2 SAAADI. This CDR3 contains 13 residues. Trimming cost V 4 bases and J 5 bases, with 11 bases left between them. The CDR3 DNA is TGCGCCAGCAGTGGCCGCGGTGGCGAGACCCAGTACTTC. This translates into CASSGRGGETQYF.

The chain is built from TRBV6-2 or TRBV6-3 and TRBJ2-5, with 7 nucleotides matching TRBD1. CDR3 length: 14 residues. J lost 2 bases, V lost 4 bases, and 4 bases had no gene match. The germline gives CDR1 MNHEY, CDR2 SVGEGT. CDR3 nucleotides: TGTGCCAGCAGTTGGGCACAGGGGCAAGAGACCCAGTACTTC. Amino acid sequence: CASSWAQGQETQYF.

This clonotype was counted only a few times. The chain is built from TRBV6-2 or TRBV6-3 and TRBJ2-5; 9 bases match TRBD1. V was pared by 6 bases and J by 4 bases, with 6 bases of the junction left unmatched. The CDR3 runs to 14 residues. Germline V gene sequence: CDR1 MNHEY, CDR2 SVGEGT. The CDR3 nucleotides read TGTGCCAGCAGCCGGGGGACAGGGAGAGAGACCCAGTACTTC. Translating it yields CASSRGTGRETQYF.

This clonotype was seen a few times. The chain links TRBV5-1 to TRBJ1-3; D perhaps matches TRBD1 (6 bases). This CDR3 spans 16 amino acids. Per the germline V gene, CDR1 is SGHRS and CDR2 is YFSETQ. Trimming pared 1 base from V and 0 bases from J, leaving 11 bases between. The CDR3 protein is CASSLTGTSSGNTIYF. In DNA form, the CDR3 reads TGCGCCAGCAGCTTGACAGGGACGAGCTCTGGAAACACCATATATTTT.

This clonotype occurred a few times. The chain has TRBV7-9 and TRBJ2-3, with D possibly called TRBD1 or TRBD2 (5 bases each). Germline V gene data show CDR1 as SEHNR and CDR2 as FQNEAQ (reference sequence). The V and J ends lost 5 bases and 2 bases respectively, with 17 bases between them. This CDR3 contains 16 residues. This CDR3 reads CASSPGTLLSTDTQYF. CDR3 bases: TGTGCCAGCAGCCCAGGGACGCTACTCTCCACAGATACGCAGTATTTT.

The chain is built from TRBV18 and TRBJ2-7; 10 positions agree with TRBD2. V lost 1 base, J lost 2 bases, and 5 bases stayed unmatched. Germline V CDR1 and CDR2: KGHSH, LQKENI. CDR3 length: 16 residues. The CDR3 here is CASSPLERGGPYEQYV. The CDR3 coding sequence is TGTGCCAGCTCACCACTGGAGCGGGGGGGCCCCTACGAGCAGTACGTC.

This chain joins TRBV4-1 and TRBJ2-1; D possibly corresponds to TRBD2 (5 bases). Germline CDR1 and CDR2: MGHRA and YSYEKL. This CDR3 is built from 18 residues. V was shortened by 0 bases and J by 0 bases, with 15 bases between the two germline ends. As DNA, the CDR3 is TGCGCCAGCAGCCAAGAGGGTAGCGAAGTTGCCTCCTACAATGAGCAGTTCTTC. Protein sequence: CASSQEGSEVASYNEQFF.

This clonotype was seen at least ten times. The CDR3 bases are TGTGCCAGCAGCAACCGGCAGGGGAACACTGAAGCTTTCTTT. Its protein product is CASSNRQGNTEAFF. The V gene is TRBV7-3, the J gene TRBJ1-1; maybe TRBD1 (5 bases). This CDR3 is built from 14 residues. V dropped 5 bases and J dropped 1 base, with 11 bases sitting between them. Germline V CDR1 and CDR2: SGHTA, FQGTGA.

This clonotype was recorded a few times. The chain couples TRBV6-6 to TRBJ1-5; D not certain. V was cut by 6 bases and J by 1 base, with 19 bases left in between. This CDR3 has 17 amino acids. Germline V CDR1 and CDR2: MNHNY, SVGAGI (reference sequence). In DNA, the CDR3 is TGTGCCAGCAGGGGAAGGGCGGTGGGTAACAGCAATCAGCCCCAGCATTTT. Translation gives CASRGRAVGNSNQPQHF.

At least ten counts were recorded for this clonotype. CDR3 bases: TGTGCCAGCAGCTCAGTAGCGGGGCGATACAATGAGCAGTTCTTC. Protein: CASSSVAGRYNEQFF. The V gene is TRBV6-5, the J gene TRBJ2-1, with TRBD2 matching over 8 bases. This CDR3 region has 15 residues. Germline V gives CDR1 MNHEY, CDR2 SVGAGI. V shed 6 bases and J 4 bases; nucleotides not matched to a gene: 8.

This clonotype was counted between two and nine times. DNA of the CDR3: TGCGCCAGCGCCGCAGTAGGGACCGGGGAGCTGTTTTTT. Encoded protein: CASAAVGTGELFF. V usage is TRBV5-1 and J usage is TRBJ2-2; no clear D. V lost 7 bases to trimming and J lost 5 bases, with 12 bases between them. Germline-derived CDR1 and CDR2 are SGHRS and YFSETQ. This CDR3 has 13 residues.

This clonotype was seen only a few times. The chain has TRBV6-5 and TRBJ2-5; D gene ambiguous. Trimming took off 7 bases at V and 4 bases at J, with 13 bases between the two ends. Germline CDR1 and CDR2: MNHEY and SVGAGI. The CDR3 has 13 residues. CDR3 in amino acids: CASNAWAGETQYF. The CDR3 nucleotides read TGTGCCAGCAATGCGTGGGCCGGAGAGACCCAGTACTTC.

The table lists this clonotype with a few counts. The chain employs TRBV7-2 and TRBJ1-2; possible D gene TRBD1, 5 bases. Trimming took off 5 bases at V and 4 bases at J, with 14 bases between the two ends. There are 14 residues in the CDR3. Germline V gene data show CDR1 as SGHTA and CDR2 as FQGNSA. The chain's CDR3 is CASSARGGSYGYTF. The CDR3 DNA reads as TGTGCCAGCAGCGCCCGTGGGGGTTCCTATGGCTACACCTTC.

This clonotype showed up many times. V is TRBV7-9 and J is TRBJ2-7, with D perhaps matching TRBD1 (7 bases). This CDR3 is built from 13 residues. From germline, CDR1 is SEHNR and CDR2 FQNEAQ (reference sequence). V gave up 5 bases and J gave up 6 bases, with 14 bases separating them. The CDR3 reads CASSPRGVGEQYF. In DNA, the CDR3 is TGTGCCAGCAGCCCCAGGGGGGTTGGCGAGCAGTACTTC.

This clonotype showed up just a few times. The chain is built from TRBV4-1 and TRBJ2-7; perhaps TRBD2 as D (5 bases). The V gene lost 4 bases and the J gene lost 1 base, with 11 bases spanning the gap. Germline CDR1 MGHRA, CDR2 YSYEKL. This CDR3 spans 14 amino acids. CDR3 region: CASSPATGSYEQYF. CDR3 DNA: TGCGCCAGCAGCCCCGCGACGGGATCCTACGAGCAGTACTTC.

The chain combines TRBV6-6 with TRBJ2-1; D may be TRBD2 (5 bases). V shed 1 base and J shed 4 bases, with 11 bases lying between them. From germline, CDR1 is MNHNY and CDR2 SVGAGI (reference sequence). The CDR3 sequence is 15 residues long. The CDR3 coding sequence is TGTGCCAGCAGTTACTTAACGGGATTATACAATGAGCAGTTCTTC. It yields the protein CASSYLTGLYNEQFF.

The V and J genes are TRBV7-2 and TRBJ2-5; D call uncertain. The CDR3 length is 15 residues. In germline, CDR1 is SGHTA, CDR2 FQGNSA. V was cut by 0 bases and J by 7 bases, with 15 bases left in between. CDR3 bases: TGTGCCAGCAGCTTAGCGCGACTCGGTACGAGGACCCAGTACTTC. Translated, it gives CASSLARLGTRTQYF. The variable domain in full, with the rest retrieved from reference TRBV7-2 and TRBJ2-5, is GAGVSQSPSNKVTEKGKDVELRCDPISGHTALYWYRQSLGQGLEFLIYFQGNSAPDKSGLPSDRFSAERTGGSVSTLTIQRTQQEDSAVYLCASSLARLGTRTQYFGPGTRLLVL.

This clonotype was observed a few times. The chain carries TRBV20-1 and TRBJ1-1; TRBD1 agrees at 8 bases. The CDR3 runs 15 residues. Unmatched junction bases numbered 14, after V lost 7 bases and J lost 4 bases. In germline, CDR1 is DFQATT, CDR2 SNEGSKA (reference sequence). The CDR3 region is CSVSLVHTGGTEAFF. The DNA of the CDR3 is TGCAGTGTTTCGCTTGTCCACACAGGGGGCACTGAAGCTTTCTTT.

The rearrangement links TRBV7-9 to TRBJ2-7, with 14 bases that match TRBD2. The ends lost 6 bases at V and 5 bases at J; junction bases unmatched: 3. Germline V gene sequence: CDR1 SEHNR, CDR2 FQNEAQ (reference sequence). This CDR3 has 14 residues. Here the CDR3 reads CASRLGLAGDEQYF. The CDR3 DNA is TGTGCCAGCAGACTGGGACTAGCGGGGGACGAGCAGTACTTC.

There are a few counts of this clonotype. J is TRBJ2-7 and V is TRBV21-1; TRBD1 reflects the table's D call only, with no check against the DNA. TRBV21-1 is annotated as a pseudogene. This CDR3 contains 17 residues. The CDR3 coding sequence is TGTGCCAGCAGCAGTAAAGAGGACGGGGATTTCGCCTACGAGCAGTACTTC. Protein: CASSSKEDGDFAYEQYF.

This clonotype was observed at least ten times. The chain carries TRBV5-1 and TRBJ2-7, with unresolved D. Germline assignment: CDR1 SGHRS and CDR2 YFSETQ. V gave up 4 bases and J gave up 6 bases, with 14 bases separating them. The CDR3 length is 13 residues. The CDR3, as DNA: TGCGCCAGCAGCCTTGGACCCCCTGGCGAGCAGTACGTC. This codes for CASSLGPPGEQYV.

The chain combines TRBV6-5 with TRBJ1-2; D gene unclear. The CDR3 length is 13 residues. V was shortened by 0 bases and J by 8 bases, with 10 bases between the two germline ends. Germline V lookup: CDR1 MNHEY, CDR2 SVGAGI. The CDR3 sequence: CASSYSVGAGYTF. The CDR3 bases are TGTGCCAGCAGTTACTCCGTGGGAGCGGGCTACACCTTC.